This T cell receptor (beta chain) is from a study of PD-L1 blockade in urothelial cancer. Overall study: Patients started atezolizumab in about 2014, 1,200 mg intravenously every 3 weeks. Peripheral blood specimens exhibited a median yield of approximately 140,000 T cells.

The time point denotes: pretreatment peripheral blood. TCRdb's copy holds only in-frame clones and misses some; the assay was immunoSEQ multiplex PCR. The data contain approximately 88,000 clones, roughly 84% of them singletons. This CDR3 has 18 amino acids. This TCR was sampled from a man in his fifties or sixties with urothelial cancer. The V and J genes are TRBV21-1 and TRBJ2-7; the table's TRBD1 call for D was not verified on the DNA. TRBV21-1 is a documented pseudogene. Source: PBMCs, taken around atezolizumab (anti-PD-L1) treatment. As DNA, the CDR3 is TGTGCCAGCAGCAAAGCTAAAAACCGTCCCGGGACAGGGGCCGAGCAGTACTTC. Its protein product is CASSKAKNRPGTGAEQYF.